This section outlines one TCR beta chain sequence together with its context. Its antigen has not been determined. No much larger clonotype is one base removed from it; base qualities were not supplied. The label giving this sample's time point can be read as: pretreatment peripheral blood. The cohort included roughly 29 patients with locally advanced or metastatic urothelial carcinoma who were treated at Memorial Sloan Kettering on a trial protocol. Peripheral blood mononuclear cells were collected pretreatment and during treatment, with between 1 and 8 total time points obtained per patient. The Qiagen DNeasy Blood extraction kit was used to purify genomic DNA from total PBMCs and tumor samples. PBMCs were collected pretreatment and during treatment, and were isolated and stored as previously described. There are 14 amino acids in the CDR3, from cysteine to phenylalanine inclusive. Only the CDR3 portion is preserved as DNA: 42 bases, with reading frame beginning at the first base. V has 1 base trimmed and J has 8 bases trimmed; junction bases matching no gene number 6. According to the germline V gene (reference sequence), CDR1 reads SEHNR and CDR2 reads FQNEAQ.

These data come from a study of PD-L1 blockade in urothelial cancer (TCRdb year 2017). At the level of the whole study: All patients started therapy around 2014 and received atezolizumab 1,200 mg intravenously every 3 weeks. About nine tenths of the roughly 29 patients were identified as males with urothelial cancer of bladder origin, and a prior smoking history was reported by 18 of 29 patients. An ECOG performance status of 0 or 1 was recorded for the patients, and 0 to 3 prior chemotherapy regimens had been received by the patients. Blood samples were analyzed 3 weeks after the start of treatment (second dose) and 6 weeks after the start of treatment. Blood samples gave a median of about 150,000 T cells and 88,000 or so unique TCRs, with a median clonality of around 0.08. An exploratory multi-omic analysis was conducted of the somatic, immune and clinical correlates of response to PD-L1 blockade with atezolizumab in urothelial cancer. TCR sequencing covered pretreatment tumor samples and matched, serially collected peripheral blood taken before and after atezolizumab treatment. Durable clinical benefit was defined as a progression-free survival longer than 6 months, and TCR features were additionally tested against progression-free survival and overall survival. Whole exome sequencing and RNA sequencing of pretreatment tumors were performed alongside TCR sequencing in the same patients. Durable clinical benefit was achieved by nine patients but not by the remaining 20. Pretreatment blood TCR-seq was available for twenty-nine patients, at least one posttreatment blood collection was obtained for 24 patients, and tumor TCR-seq was available for 24 patients. Paper-wide results and their limitations: At 3 weeks after the start of treatment, tumor-associated TCR clones in peripheral blood had expanded more in patients with durable benefit (n ≈ 20, p = 0.022). A pretreatment peripheral blood TCR clonality below the median was linked to improved progression-free and overall survival. Because the sample size was small (n = 29) and many of the analyses were exploratory, the results are meant to be hypothesis-generating.

Each PCR received spiked-in synthetic TCR analog templates so that absolute template abundance could be estimated from read counts. The immunoSEQ assay used bias-controlled V and J gene primers to amplify TCRbeta CDR3 regions from genomic DNA. Sequencing of rearranged TCRbeta segments was done at approximately 20X coverage. In the source study's methods: Sequencing errors were corrected by clustering and CDR3s were annotated against IMGT to assign V, D and J genes. Downstream analyses used only productive TCRbeta rearrangements and left out out-of-frame or stop-codon sequences. Clonality was calculated as one minus the Shannon entropy normalized by the log of the number of unique productive sequences. Fisher's exact test with Benjamini-Hochberg correction, at a threshold of adjusted p below 0.01, was used to find clones that differed between time points or between blood and tumor. In TCRdb, the immuneACCESS table is reduced to in-frame sequences with V and J assigned. These tables do not hold every clone; where another copy was compared, an unresolved V gene accounts for under half, and the others remain unexplained. The V and J calls and the clone size are those of that table, but D and trimming were determined from the DNA. The sample table lists some 20,000 clones, about 91% of them with a count of one. The ten largest clones add up to about 13% of the sample.

This chain joins TRBV7-9 to TRBJ1-1; 8 middle bases align to TRBD1. The sample here was PBMCs, taken around atezolizumab (anti-PD-L1) treatment. This receptor was taken from a man in his 70s with urothelial cancer. CDR3 reads: CASSLVLGDREAFF. The nucleotide sequence reads TGTGCCAGCAGCTTAGTTTTAGGGGACAGGGAAGCTTTCTTT.